This entry lists 22 T cell receptor beta chains sequenced from one sample in a study of patients and donors after allogeneic stem cell transplantation. TCRdb reprocessed the RT-PCR reads via MiXCR and lists one record per CDR3 protein. The table shows hundreds of thousands of distinct CDR3 sequences, with 13% to 15% occurring only once. Sequenced: blood, either unsorted or a sorted T cell fraction (not recorded which). The receptors were sampled from a human donor who was either an allogeneic HSCT recipient or a stem cell or donor lymphocyte infusion donor (not recorded which). It is not recorded whose cells these are; they may come from a transplant donor.

The chain is built from TRBV7-9 and TRBJ2-1; D is undetermined. V was cut by 2 bases and J by 10 bases, with 6 bases left in between. The length of the CDR3 is 11 residues. Looked up from germline, CDR1 is SEHNR and CDR2 is FQNEAQ (reference sequence). CDR3 sequence: CASSLQAEQFF. The DNA for the CDR3 is TGTGCCAGCAGCTTACAAGCGGAGCAGTTCTTC.

Only a few counts were recorded for this clonotype. The gene calls are TRBV10-3 and TRBJ2-2; D may be TRBD1 or TRBD2 (5 bases each). The CDR3 loop spans 18 amino acids. The V gene lost 2 bases and the J gene lost 4 bases, with 20 bases spanning the gap. CDR1 and CDR2 from the germline V gene are ENHRY and SYGVKD. CDR3 sequence (DNA): TGTGCCATCAGTGAGCGGTCGATTCGGGACGCTGTCACCGGGGAGCTGTTTTTT. It is translated as CAISERSIRDAVTGELFF.

The chain recombines TRBV4-2 with TRBJ1-4, with TRBD1 matching 8 bases. J gave up 1 base and V 2 bases, and 3 bases lay outside the gene matches. CDR1 is LGHNA and CDR2 is YNFKEQ in the germline V gene. The CDR3 is made up of 16 amino acids. CDR3 sequence reads: CASSQPDRGTNEKLFF. The CDR3 DNA is TGTGCCAGCAGCCAACCTGACAGGGGAACTAATGAAAAACTGTTTTTT.

This clonotype was seen a handful of times. The chain is built from TRBV13 and TRBJ2-1; 9 bases line up with TRBD2. Germline-derived CDR1 and CDR2 are PRHDT and FYEKMQ (reference sequence). This CDR3 has 20 residues. The J segment lost 0 bases and the V segment lost 2 bases, leaving 14 bases of the junction unmatched. The CDR3 DNA sequence: TGTGCCAGCAGCTTATCAGGTCTAGCGGGGACGGACAGCTCCTACAATGAGCAGTTCTTC. This translates into CASSLSGLAGTDSSYNEQFF.

This clonotype was found a few times. The chain couples TRBV30 to TRBJ1-2, with TRBD1 matching over 8 bases. The CDR3 spans 11 residues. V shed 6 bases, J shed 4 bases, and the junction held 1 base outside the gene matches. CDR1 and CDR2 from the germline V gene are GTSNPN and SVGIG (reference sequence). The CDR3 here is CACGTGYGYTF. The CDR3 nucleotides read TGTGCCTGCGGGACAGGCTATGGCTACACCTTC.

This clonotype was detected only a few times. The chain recombines TRBV9 with TRBJ1-3, with 8 bases lining up with TRBD1. Germline-derived CDR1 and CDR2 are SGDLS and YYNGEE. V gave up 2 bases and J gave up 0 bases; unmatched junction bases: 7. This CDR3 has 17 residues. The CDR3 DNA follows: TGTGCCAGCAGCGTTGGGACAGGTGACTTCTCTGGAAACACCATATATTTT. Translating it yields CASSVGTGDFSGNTIYF.

This chain links TRBV5-1 with TRBJ1-1; no firm D call. Trimming left V 3 bases short and J 1 base short, with 16 bases between. The length of the CDR3 is 16 residues. Germline V gives CDR1 SGHRS, CDR2 YFSETQ. Here the CDR3 reads CASSSSSRVGNTEAFF. As DNA, the CDR3 is TGCGCCAGCAGCTCCAGTTCTCGAGTTGGGAACACTGAAGCTTTCTTT.

Only a few counts were recorded for this clonotype. V usage is TRBV23-1 and J usage is TRBJ1-5, with D possibly TRBD1 on 6 matching bases. TRBV23-1 is marked as an open reading frame, function uncertain. The CDR3 runs to 14 residues. The germline V and J ends were trimmed by 10 bases and 6 bases, with 19 bases remaining between them. This chain's CDR3 is CAIRGAEIFQPQHF. In DNA, the CDR3 is TGCGCCATTCGGGGGGCAGAGATTTTTCAGCCCCAGCATTTT.

CDR3 sequence: CAISGGIYTEAFF. DNA for the CDR3: TGTGCCATCAGTGGGGGGATTTACACTGAAGCTTTCTTT. J is TRBJ1-1 and V is TRBV10-3; tentatively, D is TRBD1 (5 bases). Germline CDR1 ENHRY, CDR2 SYGVKD. The CDR3 spans 13 residues. V gave up 4 bases and J gave up 3 bases, with 9 bases separating them.

This clonotype was counted only a few times. The chain uses TRBV20-1 and TRBJ1-2; TRBD1 agrees at 10 bases. Looked up from germline, CDR1 is DFQATT and CDR2 is SNEGSKA (reference sequence). The V and J ends lost 6 bases and 5 bases, in that order; junction bases with no gene match: 9. This CDR3 comprises 14 residues. The CDR3 sequence: CSATTGGIGYGYTF. The CDR3 bases are TGCAGTGCCACGACAGGGGGCATAGGGTATGGCTACACCTTC.

Many counts were recorded for this clonotype. The chain couples TRBV7-9 to TRBJ2-3; D possibly corresponds to TRBD2 (6 bases). CDR3 size: 14 residues. Trimming took 5 bases from V and 3 from J, leaving 12 bases between them. Germline CDR1 reads SEHNR; CDR2 reads FQNEAQ (reference sequence). The CDR3 sequence: CASSQARDTDTQYF. The CDR3 bases are TGTGCCAGCAGCCAAGCGCGGGATACAGATACGCAGTATTTT.

This clonotype turned up a few times. CDR3 loop: CAWSNRQGFESRNTGELFF. The CDR3 region has the DNA TGTGCCTGGAGCAACCGACAGGGGTTCGAGTCTCGGAACACCGGGGAGCTGTTTTTT. The chain is built from TRBV30 and TRBJ2-2; TRBD1 aligns across 8 bases. Trimming cost V 3 bases and J 1 base; bases outside gene matches: 16. Germline V lookup: CDR1 GTSNPN, CDR2 SVGIG (reference sequence). This CDR3 is 19 amino acids long.

This clonotype appeared a few times. The CDR3 DNA sequence: TGTGCCAGCAGCCCCGCGGGGCAGGCGGTCACTGAAGCTTTCTTT. Translated: CASSPAGQAVTEAFF. This chain connects TRBV28 to TRBJ1-1; tentatively, D is TRBD1 (5 bases). V was cut by 6 bases and J by 4 bases, with 18 bases left in between. The CDR3 length is 15 residues. Germline assignment: CDR1 MDHEN and CDR2 SYDVKM.

This clonotype was observed a handful of times. The chain has TRBV5-6 and TRBJ2-3; D not certain. The length of the CDR3 is 14 residues. CDR1 and CDR2 (germline): SGHDT, YYEEEE. Trimming cost V 2 bases and J 2 bases, with 9 bases left between them. Here the CDR3 reads CASSFDPFTDTQYF. CDR3 DNA: TGTGCCAGCAGCTTCGACCCGTTCACAGATACGCAGTATTTT.

The chain has TRBV7-3 and TRBJ2-5; 8 bases map to TRBD2. CDR1 SGHTA and CDR2 FQGTGA come from the germline V gene. The CDR3 runs 14 residues. Trimming at V came to 5 bases and at J to 5 bases, leaving 7 bases not matched to a gene. The CDR3, as DNA: TGTGCCAGCAGCCCCACGCCGGGGGGGGAGACCCAGTACTTC. This translates into CASSPTPGGETQYF.

This clonotype was observed a few times. The chain has TRBV20-1 and TRBJ1-1; no firm D call. V gave up 3 bases and J gave up 4 bases, with 6 bases separating them. This CDR3 contains 11 residues. Germline V lookup: CDR1 DFQATT, CDR2 SNEGSKA (reference sequence). CDR3 sequence (DNA): TGCAGTGCTAGTGCAGGCACTGAAGCTTTCTTT. Its translation is CSASAGTEAFF.

Only a few counts were recorded for this clonotype. A read error may explain this, as a much larger clone is one base away. The V gene is TRBV6-2 or TRBV6-3, the J gene TRBJ2-5; D is ambiguous. This CDR3 region has 11 residues. In germline, CDR1 is MNHEY, CDR2 SVGEGT. V was shortened by 5 bases and J by 0 bases, with 1 base between the two germline ends. The CDR3 sequence is CASSHQETQYF. CDR3 sequence (DNA): TGTGCCAGCAGTCACCAAGAGACCCAGTACTTC.

This clonotype was counted many times. The rearrangement uses TRBV11-1 and TRBJ1-2; D unresolved. V dropped 5 bases and J dropped 5 bases, with 12 bases sitting between them. The CDR3 contains 13 residues. CDR1 SGHAT and CDR2 FQDESV come from the germline V gene (reference sequence). The CDR3 spells CASSDPPGYGYTF. CDR3 nucleotide sequence: TGTGCCAGCAGCGACCCCCCAGGTTATGGCTACACCTTC.

This chain links TRBV30 with TRBJ1-1; 8 nucleotides agree with TRBD1. CDR1 is GTSNPN and CDR2 is SVGIG in the germline V gene (reference sequence). With V trimmed by 2 bases and J by 3 bases, 2 bases remained unmatched. The CDR3 loop spans 13 amino acids. Written as DNA, the CDR3 is TGTGCCTGGAGTCACAGGGGGGACACTGAAGCTTTCTTT. This translates into CAWSHRGDTEAFF.

This clonotype was counted a few times. The chain carries TRBV5-1 and TRBJ2-7, with D possibly matching TRBD2 (7 bases). Trimming removed 4 bases from V and 6 bases from J, with 14 bases in between. Germline loops: CDR1 SGHRS, CDR2 YFSETQ. The length of the CDR3 is 13 residues. The DNA for the CDR3 is TGCGCCAGCAGCCAGGGACTACAGGGCGAGCAGTACTTC. As protein: CASSQGLQGEQYF.

The chain employs TRBV6-1 and TRBJ1-3; no reliable D call. Germline V lookup: CDR1 MNHNS, CDR2 SASEGT. This CDR3 contains 14 residues. V lost 11 bases and J lost 0, with 14 bases in between. For the CDR3, the DNA is TGTGCCCACGAGACGGTTATCTCTGGAAACACCATATATTTT. Protein: CAHETVISGNTIYF.

Only a few counts were recorded for this clonotype. The V and J genes are TRBV3-1 and TRBJ2-5; TRBD2 aligns across 13 bases. In germline, CDR1 is LGHDT, CDR2 YNNKEL (reference sequence). The CDR3 runs 15 residues. With V trimmed by 6 bases and J by 5 bases, 6 bases remained unmatched. The CDR3 coding sequence is TGTGCCAGCAGGCGGACTAGCGGGAGCGGGGAGACCCAGTACTTC. This encodes CASRRTSGSGETQYF.